Listed below are T cell receptor beta chains from one sample, sequenced in a study of T cells expressing NK-cell markers. After re-calling the 5' RACE reads, TCRdb lists one entry per CDR3 protein, DNA absent. The ten most abundant clones cover more than 1.4% of a sample with roughly 450,000 distinct CDR3 sequences. The specimen was blood T cells: a sorted CD56 or NKG2C T cell subset, CD4+ or CD8+ T cells, or bulk PBMC T cells (not recorded which). These receptors came from a woman aged 45 to 65 in good health. Both conserved end residues are part of each CDR3.

v_gene: TRBV20-1; j_gene: TRBJ1-3; CDR3aa: CSATGYLSGNTIYF
v_gene: TRBV28; j_gene: TRBJ2-3; CDR3aa: CASSLDGRALLGQYF
v_gene: TRBV14; j_gene: TRBJ2-5; CDR3aa: CASSQDRVGARYQETQYF
v_gene: TRBV28; j_gene: TRBJ2-3; CDR3aa: CASTAGNTQYF
v_gene: TRBV6-1; j_gene: TRBJ2-1; CDR3aa: CASSAGAPRNEQFF
v_gene: TRBV7-9; j_gene: TRBJ1-1; CDR3aa: CASSFSRLLNTEAFF
v_gene: TRBV12-3/TRBV12-4; j_gene: TRBJ1-5; CDR3aa: CASSFSVGGPNQPQHF
v_gene: TRBV4-2; j_gene: TRBJ2-1; CDR3aa: CASSHPSGREQFF
v_gene: TRBV4-1; j_gene: TRBJ2-5; CDR3aa: CASSHDLPGLGEETQYF
v_gene: TRBV9; j_gene: TRBJ2-5; CDR3aa: CASSTQGGGPRMSQYF
v_gene: TRBV6-2/TRBV6-3; j_gene: TRBJ2-1; CDR3aa: CASSYSSVSGAGYNEQFF
v_gene: TRBV7-8; j_gene: TRBJ1-4; CDR3aa: CASSLRQGRKLFF
v_gene: TRBV9; j_gene: TRBJ2-3; CDR3aa: CASSAGRMSTDTQYF
v_gene: TRBV11-2; j_gene: TRBJ2-3; CDR3aa: CASSFQGVAGADTQYF
v_gene: TRBV11-2; j_gene: TRBJ2-2; CDR3aa: CASSSRTRRTGELFF
v_gene: TRBV19; j_gene: TRBJ2-2; CDR3aa: CASSIKSQNTGELFF
v_gene: TRBV27; j_gene: TRBJ2-4; CDR3aa: CVSGHLAKNIQYF
v_gene: TRBV5-1; j_gene: TRBJ2-1; CDR3aa: CASSLDWGLSYNEQFF
v_gene: TRBV6-1; j_gene: TRBJ2-1; CDR3aa: CASRLTINEQFF
v_gene: TRBV4-2; j_gene: TRBJ2-1; CDR3aa: CASSQSLAGGPGNEQFF
v_gene: TRBV12-3/TRBV12-4; j_gene: TRBJ1-2; CDR3aa: CASSRTGNPSNYGYTF
v_gene: TRBV7-6; j_gene: TRBJ2-2; CDR3aa: CASKGLTGELFF
v_gene: TRBV6-5; j_gene: TRBJ1-4; CDR3aa: CASSPGREKLFF
v_gene: TRBV12-3/TRBV12-4; j_gene: TRBJ1-5; CDR3aa: CASSPGQGFIQPQHF
v_gene: TRBV27; j_gene: TRBJ1-4; CDR3aa: CASQGATGANEKLFF
v_gene: TRBV12-3/TRBV12-4; j_gene: TRBJ2-2; CDR3aa: CASSLRAGAGELFF
v_gene: TRBV20-1; j_gene: TRBJ2-3; CDR3aa: CSGVASGTDTQYF
v_gene: TRBV4-2; j_gene: TRBJ2-4; CDR3aa: CASSQELARNIQYF
v_gene: TRBV6-5; j_gene: TRBJ2-5; CDR3aa: CATQTGPETQYF
v_gene: TRBV24-1; j_gene: TRBJ2-2; CDR3aa: CATSDQRTGVGELFF
v_gene: TRBV29-1; j_gene: TRBJ1-4; CDR3aa: CSVGGQEKLFF
v_gene: TRBV3-1; j_gene: TRBJ2-5; CDR3aa: CASSQDGTRGGETQYF
v_gene: TRBV6-6; j_gene: TRBJ2-1; CDR3aa: CASRREGPNEQFF
v_gene: TRBV29-1; j_gene: TRBJ2-3; CDR3aa: CSVFAGGPVDTQYF
v_gene: TRBV29-1; j_gene: TRBJ2-1; CDR3aa: CSVQRRLAAGNEQFF
v_gene: TRBV7-2; j_gene: TRBJ2-1; CDR3aa: CASSLAPLAGLSSYNEQFF
v_gene: TRBV11-3; j_gene: TRBJ2-6; CDR3aa: CASTHTSGANVLTF
v_gene: TRBV6-5; j_gene: TRBJ1-4; CDR3aa: CASRKQGAVEKLFF
v_gene: TRBV12-3/TRBV12-4; j_gene: TRBJ1-2; CDR3aa: CASTQDIHGYTF
v_gene: TRBV5-1; j_gene: TRBJ2-1; CDR3aa: CASSVPLGDDEQFF
v_gene: TRBV11-3; j_gene: TRBJ2-1; CDR3aa: CASSLVDNEQFF
v_gene: TRBV4-2; j_gene: TRBJ2-3; CDR3aa: CASSQDPPSGRGADTQYF
v_gene: TRBV7-9; j_gene: TRBJ2-1; CDR3aa: CASSLGGVLGPNEQFF
v_gene: TRBV5-1; j_gene: TRBJ2-1; CDR3aa: CASSHVGTGARNEQFF
v_gene: TRBV20-1; j_gene: TRBJ2-3; CDR3aa: CSARDPWTSQKTDTQYF
v_gene: TRBV15; j_gene: TRBJ2-3; CDR3aa: CATTTSGRTRYTDTQYF
v_gene: TRBV3-1; j_gene: TRBJ2-1; CDR3aa: CASSQEALGLAGGYNEQFF
v_gene: TRBV7-3; j_gene: TRBJ2-1; CDR3aa: CASSLFGTGVYNEQFF
v_gene: TRBV12-3/TRBV12-4; j_gene: TRBJ2-1; CDR3aa: CASSPKGGIGYNEQFF
v_gene: TRBV11-3; j_gene: TRBJ1-1; CDR3aa: CASSLLQYTEAFF
v_gene: TRBV6-1; j_gene: TRBJ1-5; CDR3aa: CASSEILPRHF
v_gene: TRBV15; j_gene: TRBJ2-2; CDR3aa: CATSRKNLNTGELFF
v_gene: TRBV3-1; j_gene: TRBJ1-1; CDR3aa: CASNKQGNTEAFF
v_gene: TRBV11-2; j_gene: TRBJ1-2; CDR3aa: CASSPDGPRGYTF
v_gene: TRBV19; j_gene: TRBJ2-2; CDR3aa: CASWGRTGELFF